Presented here are 13 T cell receptor beta chains from one specimen sequenced in a study of shared clonotypes between healthy human individuals. Assay used: immunoSEQ multiplex PCR; TCRdb lists only in-frame clones, some missing. The data show some 1 million clones, with around four fifths seen just once and 1.4% to 1.5% held by the top ten. The sample comprised memory CD4+ T cells sorted from blood. The subset is: CD45RA-negative fraction. These TCRs come from a man between 18 and 35 years old in good health.

This sequence joins TRBV9 and TRBJ2-1, with TRBD1 matching 8 bases. The CDR3 runs 14 residues. Losses at the gene ends were 0 bases for V and 10 bases for J; bases not matched to a gene: 6. CDR1 and CDR2 (germline): SGDLS, YYNGEE. CDR3 nucleotides: TGTGCCAGCAGCGTAGATGACAGGGGTATCGAGCAGTTCTTC. Amino acid sequence: CASSVDDRGIEQFF.

This clone was seen only once. The V gene is TRBV19, the J gene TRBJ1-2; the D is unclear. Germline assignment: CDR1 LNHDA and CDR2 SQIVND (reference sequence). V was trimmed by 1 base and J by 8 bases, leaving 11 bases between them. This CDR3 is 13 amino acids long. This CDR3 reads CASSIVSTGGYTF. CDR3 nucleotides: TGTGCCAGTAGTATAGTCAGCACCGGCGGCTACACCTTC.

CDR3 DNA sequence: TGTGCCAGCTCACCATTCGGGGGCGAGCAGTACTTC. Protein product: CASSPFGGEQYF. The chain links TRBV18 to TRBJ2-7, with D possibly matching TRBD2 (6 bases). The V gene lost 2 bases and the J gene lost 6 bases, with 8 bases spanning the gap. The CDR3 has 12 amino acids. Per the germline V gene, CDR1 is KGHSH and CDR2 is LQKENI.

This clone was observed a few times. The chain uses TRBV28 and TRBJ1-6, with 8 bases fitting TRBD1. CDR3 length: 19 amino acids. In germline, CDR1 is MDHEN, CDR2 SYDVKM. Germline trimming cut 6 bases from V and 0 bases from J; bases unmatched to any gene: 13. In DNA, the CDR3 is TGTGCCAGCAGCCTACCATCGGGACAGGCGAGCTCCTATAATTCACCCCTCCACTTT. Protein product: CASSLPSGQASSYNSPLHF.

This sequence joins TRBV6-6 and TRBJ1-2, with D maybe TRBD1 (5 bases). Trimming removed 7 bases from V and 6 bases from J, with 15 bases in between. Germline V lookup: CDR1 MNHNY, CDR2 SVGAGI (reference sequence). The CDR3 is 13 amino acids. The CDR3 nucleotides read TGTGCCAGCATTCTACAGGCGGGGAATGGCTACACCTTC. Amino acids: CASILQAGNGYTF.

The chain is built from TRBV6-6 and TRBJ1-1; D perhaps matches TRBD1 (5 bases). Deletions cut 6 bases from V and 6 bases from J, with 14 bases between. The CDR3 runs to 13 residues. Germline V gene data show CDR1 as MNHNY and CDR2 as SVGAGI (reference sequence). The CDR3 nucleotides read TGTGCCAGCAGCCGCACAGGTACGGCTGAAGCTTTCTTT. It specifies CASSRTGTAEAFF.

This clone occurred many times. This sample also contains other DNA sequences that code for the same CDR3. The rearrangement joins TRBV5-1 to TRBJ1-4, with D unclear. V was clipped by 3 bases and J by 5 bases, with 11 bases between them. CDR1 is SGHRS, CDR2 YFSETQ, per germline. CDR3 length equals 14 residues. The CDR3 protein is CASSWAGSNEKLFF. CDR3 nucleotide sequence: TGCGCCAGCAGCTGGGCAGGTTCAAATGAAAAACTGTTTTTT.

This clone came up a few times. The genes are TRBV18 and TRBJ2-7, with D hard to call. The V end lost 3 bases, the J end lost 10 bases, and 10 bases lay between the germline ends. Germline V gene data show CDR1 as KGHSH and CDR2 as LQKENI. The CDR3 spans 11 residues. Written as DNA, the CDR3 is TGTGCCAGCTCACCGATGGGGTCTCAGTACTTC. Protein: CASSPMGSQYF.

This clone was observed a handful of times. The rearrangement uses TRBV7-2 and TRBJ2-3; TRBD2 aligns across 8 bases. The CDR3 covers 16 residues. V shed 5 bases and J 4 bases; nucleotides not matched to a gene: 11. Per germline, CDR1 SGHTA and CDR2 FQGNSA. The CDR3 spells CASSQRASGSSDTQYF. The CDR3 DNA sequence: TGTGCCAGCAGCCAGAGGGCAAGCGGGAGTTCAGATACGCAGTATTTT. Complete variable domain (other parts from reference TRBV7-2 and TRBJ2-3): GAGVSQSPSNKVTEKGKDVELRCDPISGHTALYWYRQSLGQGLEFLIYFQGNSAPDKSGLPSDRFSAERTGGSVSTLTIQRTQQEDSAVYLCASSQRASGSSDTQYFGPGTRLTVL.

This rearrangement joins TRBV7-9 to TRBJ1-2; D is perhaps TRBD1 (5 bases). V gave up 3 bases and J gave up 8 bases, with 13 bases separating them. Germline V gives CDR1 SEHNR, CDR2 FQNEAQ (reference sequence). The CDR3 has 13 amino acids. CDR3 sequence: CASSLATGVGYTF. Written as DNA, the CDR3 is TGTGCCAGCAGCTTGGCGACGGGGGTAGGCTACACCTTC. Full variable domain (remainder filled in from reference TRBV7-9 and TRBJ1-2): DTGVSQNPRHKITKRGQNVTFRCDPISEHNRLYWYRQTLGQGPEFLTYFQNEAQLEKSRLLSDRFSAERPKGSFSTLEIQRTEQGDSAMYLCASSLATGVGYTFGSGTRLTVV.

Here the CDR3 reads CSVGWDGNQPQHF. The CDR3, as DNA: TGCAGCGTGGGTTGGGACGGCAATCAGCCCCAGCATTTT. V gene TRBV29-1 combines with J gene TRBJ1-5, with D tentatively TRBD1 (5 bases). The V gene's germline CDR1 is SQVTM and CDR2 ANQGSEA. The CDR3 runs to 13 residues. Trimming pared 6 bases from V and 2 bases from J, leaving 11 bases between.

This sequence joins TRBV5-6 and TRBJ2-2; TRBD2 is a possible D gene (5 bases). Germline V gene sequence: CDR1 SGHDT, CDR2 YYEEEE. Trimming took off 4 bases at V and 4 bases at J, with 17 bases between the two ends. This CDR3 is built from 16 residues. CDR3 region: CASSPAGGPVTGELFF. CDR3 DNA sequence: TGTGCCAGCAGCCCCGCCGGCGGGCCGGTCACCGGGGAGCTGTTTTTT.

The genes are TRBV6-5 and TRBJ1-5; no clear D gene. V was trimmed by 6 bases and J by 0 bases, leaving 9 bases between them. This CDR3 region has 14 residues. Germline V gene sequence: CDR1 MNHEY, CDR2 SVGAGI. The CDR3 loop is CASSRPTSNQPQHF. In DNA form, the CDR3 reads TGTGCCAGCAGCAGACCGACTAGCAATCAGCCCCAGCATTTT.